This T cell receptor (beta chain) was sequenced in a study of T cells after somatic rescue of genetic block. The germline V gene has CDR1 MGHRA and CDR2 YSYEKL. V lost 3 bases, J lost 0 bases, and 9 bases lay in between. This CDR3 region has 15 residues. The table came from immunoSEQ multiplex PCR; TCRdb's copy has only in-frame clones and leaves some out. The table lists around 8,100 clones, approximately 80% of them singletons. This clone was recorded only once. The TCR originated in a boy under 18. Sequencing input: peripheral blood mononuclear cells (PBMCs). The chain uses TRBV4-1 and TRBJ1-3; tentative D call: TRBD1 (5 bases). In DNA, the CDR3 is TGCGCCAGCAGCCAGGGGGGGTTCTCTGGAAACACCATATATTTT. This gives the protein CASSQGGFSGNTIYF.